Listed below are T cell receptor beta chains from one sample, sequenced in a study of CD8 T cells in ankylosing spondylitis. TCRdb reprocessed the 5' RACE reads via MiXCR and lists one record per CDR3 protein. This repertoire shows approximately 25,000 distinct CDR3 sequences, approximately 8% found once; its top ten account for about 31%. Input material: blood. The receptors here all came from a male donor with ankylosing spondylitis or in good health (not recorded which). Both conserved end residues are part of each CDR3. A D gene is named only where the DNA matches it firmly. Only some rows state a clone size, as once, few, many or a class for expanded clones.

>TRBV7-8|few|TRBD2|TRBJ2-1
CASGRLAAYNEQFF
TGTGCCAGCGGCAGACTAGCGGCCTACAATGAGCAGTTCTTC
>TRBV12-3/TRBV12-4|NA|TRBD1|TRBJ2-7
CASSSRTGKREQYF
TGTGCCAGCAGTTCCCGGACAGGGAAACGCGAGCAGTACTTC
>TRBV29-1|many|NA|TRBJ1-1
CSGWRGVNTEAFF
TGCAGCGGGTGGCGTGGCGTTAACACTGAAGCTTTCTTT
>TRBV29-1|many|NA|TRBJ1-1
CSAGWVNTEAFF
TGCAGCGCCGGATGGGTGAACACTGAAGCTTTCTTT
>TRBV5-1|NA|TRBD1|TRBJ2-7
CASSLRTGGLSSYEQYF
TGCGCCAGCAGCTTACGGACAGGGGGCCTTAGCTCCTACGAGCAGTACTTC
>TRBV15|few|NA|TRBJ1-5
CATSRRDASNQPQHF
TGTGCCACCAGCAGAAGGGACGCGAGTAATCAGCCCCAGCATTTT
>TRBV20-1|many|TRBD2|TRBJ2-7
CSASNPGLAGAGEQYF
TGCAGTGCTAGTAATCCGGGACTAGCGGGAGCTGGGGAGCAGTACTTC
>TRBV7-9|many|NA|TRBJ2-3
CASSLYGPDPPDTQYF
TGTGCCAGCAGCTTATATGGCCCAGACCCCCCAGATACGCAGTATTTT
>TRBV11-2|NA|TRBD2|TRBJ2-3
CASSFMAGGTDTQYF
TGTGCCAGCAGCTTTATGGCGGGGGGCACAGATACGCAGTATTTT
>TRBV7-2|many|NA|TRBJ1-3
CASSPGGNTIYF
TGTGCCAGCAGCCCCGGTGGAAACACCATATATTTT
>TRBV6-6|NA|TRBD1|TRBJ2-5
CASSPQGDQETQYF
TGTGCCAGCAGTCCACAGGGGGACCAAGAGACCCAGTACTTC
>TRBV20-1|many|NA|TRBJ1-1
CSARGEVNTEAFF
TGCAGTGCTAGAGGAGAGGTGAACACTGAAGCTTTCTTT
>TRBV20-1|once|TRBD2|TRBJ2-3
CSAGTSGTDTQYF
TGCAGTGCAGGGACTAGCGGTACAGATACGCAGTATTTT
>TRBV20-1|few|TRBD2|TRBJ2-5
CSARIAGLRETQYF
TGCAGTGCCCGCATAGCGGGATTGAGAGAGACCCAGTACTTC
>TRBV20-1|many|NA|TRBJ2-2
CSARSGVGSVTGELFF
TGCAGTGCTAGATCCGGCGTAGGGAGTGTCACCGGGGAGCTGTTTTTT
>TRBV3-1|many|TRBD2|TRBJ2-2
CASSLGLAGNTGELFF
TGTGCCAGCAGCTTGGGACTAGCGGGAAACACCGGGGAGCTGTTTTTT
>TRBV12-3/TRBV12-4|many|TRBD1|TRBJ2-7
CASSFGRGPTYEQYF
TGTGCCAGCAGTTTTGGCAGGGGGCCCACCTACGAGCAGTACTTC
>TRBV29-1|few|TRBD1|TRBJ2-7
CSTGTGGYEQYF
TGCAGCACCGGGACAGGGGGCTACGAGCAGTACTTC